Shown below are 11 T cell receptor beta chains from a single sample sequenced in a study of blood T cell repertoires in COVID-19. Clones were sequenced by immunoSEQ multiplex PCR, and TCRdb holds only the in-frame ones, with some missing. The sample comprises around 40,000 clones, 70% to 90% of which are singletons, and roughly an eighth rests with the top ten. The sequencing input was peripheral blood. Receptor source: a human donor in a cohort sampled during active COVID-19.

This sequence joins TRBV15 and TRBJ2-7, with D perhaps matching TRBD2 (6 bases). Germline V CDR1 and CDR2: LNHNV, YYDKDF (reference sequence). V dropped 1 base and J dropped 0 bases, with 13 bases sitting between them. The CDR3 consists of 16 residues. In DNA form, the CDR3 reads TGTGCCACCAGCAGAGGCGGGGCAGGGTACTCCTACGAGCAGTACTTC. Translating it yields CATSRGGAGYSYEQYF.

The CDR3 loop reads CASSFGRGDYGYTF. The CDR3 nucleotides read TGTGCCAGCAGCTTCGGTCGGGGTGACTATGGCTACACCTTC. The rearrangement links TRBV5-4 to TRBJ1-2; no definite D call. Trimming removed 2 bases from V and 3 bases from J, with 11 bases in between. Germline V CDR1 and CDR2: SGHNT, YYREEE (reference sequence). The CDR3 is made up of 14 amino acids.

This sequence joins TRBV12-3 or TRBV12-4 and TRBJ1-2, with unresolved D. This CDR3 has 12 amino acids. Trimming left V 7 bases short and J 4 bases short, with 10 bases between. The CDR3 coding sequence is TGTGCCAGCACCACGGGTGGCTATGGCTACACCTTC. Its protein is CASTTGGYGYTF.

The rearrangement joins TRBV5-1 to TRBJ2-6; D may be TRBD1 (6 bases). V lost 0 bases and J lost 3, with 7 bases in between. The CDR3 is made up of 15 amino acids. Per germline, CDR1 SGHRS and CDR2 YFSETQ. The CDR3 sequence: CASSLEGGGANVLTF. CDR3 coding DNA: TGCGCCAGCAGCTTGGAAGGGGGTGGGGCCAACGTCCTGACTTTC.

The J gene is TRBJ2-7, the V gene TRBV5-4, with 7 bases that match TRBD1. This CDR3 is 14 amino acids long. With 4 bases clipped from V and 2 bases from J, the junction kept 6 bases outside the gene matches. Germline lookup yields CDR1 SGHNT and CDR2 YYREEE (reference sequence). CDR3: CASSPDRVAYEQYF. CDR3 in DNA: TGTGCCAGCAGCCCCGACAGGGTCGCCTACGAGCAGTACTTC.

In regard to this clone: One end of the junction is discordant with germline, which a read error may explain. The CDR3 loop reads CAISPGGASTDTQYF. DNA for the CDR3: TGTGCCATCAGTCCCGGGGGGGCTAGCACAGATACGCAGTATTTT. V and J are TRBV6-5 and TRBJ2-3, with TRBD2 matching 8 bases. This CDR3 region has 15 residues. CDR1 is MNHEY and CDR2 is SVGAGI in the germline V gene.

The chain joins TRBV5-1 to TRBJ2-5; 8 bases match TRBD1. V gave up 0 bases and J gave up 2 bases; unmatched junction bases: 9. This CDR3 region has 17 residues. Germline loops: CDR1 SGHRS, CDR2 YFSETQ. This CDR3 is CASSLGQGPVGQETQYF. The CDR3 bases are TGCGCCAGCAGCTTGGGACAGGGGCCGGTGGGTCAAGAGACCCAGTACTTC.

Written as DNA, the CDR3 is TGTGCCAGCAGGTTGACTCAGGGCACTGAAGCTTTCTTT. Its translation: CASRLTQGTEAFF. This chain joins TRBV3-1 (or the pseudogene TRBV3-2) and TRBJ1-1, with D maybe TRBD1 (5 bases). Trimming shortened V by 6 bases and J by 4 bases, and 12 bases separated the two germline ends. CDR3 length: 13 amino acids. The germline V gene encodes CDR1 LGHDT and CDR2 YNNKEL (reference sequence).

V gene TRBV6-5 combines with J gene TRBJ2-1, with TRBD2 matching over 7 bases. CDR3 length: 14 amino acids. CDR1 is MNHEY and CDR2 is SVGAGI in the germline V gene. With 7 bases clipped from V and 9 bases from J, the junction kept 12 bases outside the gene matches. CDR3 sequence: CASIMLGRGSEQFF. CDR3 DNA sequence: TGTGCCAGCATAATGCTAGGGCGGGGGAGTGAGCAGTTCTTC.

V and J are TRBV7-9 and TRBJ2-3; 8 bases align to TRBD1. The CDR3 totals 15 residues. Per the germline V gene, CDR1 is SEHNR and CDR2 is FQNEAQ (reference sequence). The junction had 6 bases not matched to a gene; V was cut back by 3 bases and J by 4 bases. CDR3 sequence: CASSFQGARADTQYF. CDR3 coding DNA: TGTGCCAGCAGCTTCCAGGGGGCGAGGGCAGATACGCAGTATTTT. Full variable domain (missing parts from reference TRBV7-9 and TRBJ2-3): DTGVSQNPRHKITKRGQNVTFRCDPISEHNRLYWYRQTLGQGPEFLTYFQNEAQLEKSRLLSDRFSAERPKGSFSTLEIQRTEQGDSAMYLCASSFQGARADTQYFGPGTRLTVL.

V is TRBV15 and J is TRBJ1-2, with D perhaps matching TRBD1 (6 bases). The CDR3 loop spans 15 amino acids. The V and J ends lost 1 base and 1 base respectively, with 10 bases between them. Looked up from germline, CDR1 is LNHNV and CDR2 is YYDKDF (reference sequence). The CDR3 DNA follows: TGTGCCACCAGCAGAGGACAGGTTAATAACTATGGCTACACCTTC. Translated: CATSRGQVNNYGYTF.